This T cell receptor beta chain was recovered during a study of regulatory T cells in long-lasting Graves disease. Construction of TCR beta libraries relied on iRepertoire HTBI primers and on Arm-PCR targeting CDR3 regions. In TCRdb, the multiplex PCR reads were re-called with MiXCR into one record per CDR3 protein. The table includes 450,000 to 600,000 distinct CDR3 sequences, approximately 15% detected once. Time point meaning: newly diagnosed GD, antithyroid drugs for less than 3 months. Extracted PBMC RNA gave rise to the TCR library. This clonotype showed up just a few times. The CDR3 is made up of 15 amino acids. Germline CDR1 reads SGHDT; CDR2 reads YYEEEE. Germline trimming cut 4 bases from V and 5 bases from J; bases unmatched to any gene: 8. This sample also belongs to another study, concerning T cells in Graves' hyperthyroidism and ophthalmopathy.

Sequencing used peripheral blood mononuclear cells (PBMCs), obtained at new diagnosis, from a patient treated with antithyroid drugs. The sequence was collected from a man aged 30 to 39 with Graves disease. The V and J genes are TRBV5-6 and TRBJ2-1, with TRBD2 identical over 8 bases. CDR3 sequence: CASSPPGLADNEQFF. CDR3 nucleotide sequence: TGTGCCAGCAGCCCTCCAGGACTAGCCGACAATGAGCAGTTCTTC.